What follows is one T cell receptor (beta chain) and its context. These data are taken from a study of blood T cell repertoires in COVID-19. Study-wide context: Spain, Italy and the United States supplied samples that represented acute and convalescent COVID-19.

Per germline, CDR1 SGHKS and CDR2 YYEKEE (reference sequence). Trimming left V 0 bases short and J 9 bases short, with 13 bases between. CDR3 length: 15 residues. In the authors' workflow: Reference gene primer amplification in the assay estimated nucleated cell counts. Generated by immunoSEQ multiplex PCR, the TCRdb table keeps only in-frame clones and is missing some. V, J and clone size are taken as reported in that table, and D and trimming were inferred from the DNA itself. The sample has tens of thousands of clones; around 73% are singletons. The sample was peripheral blood. The chain recombines TRBV5-5 with TRBJ1-6; the D gene is possibly TRBD1 (6 bases). The receptor was isolated from a woman in her sixties or seventies with acute or convalescent COVID-19. The CDR3 protein is CASSLGGRGTSPLHF. The DNA of the CDR3 is TGTGCCAGCAGCTTGGGTGGCAGGGGTACTTCACCCCTCCACTTT.